A single sample is the source of the 20 T cell receptor beta chains below, sequenced in a study of T cells in Graves' hyperthyroidism and ophthalmopathy. Regions amplified from RNA transcripts were the TCR beta CDR3 regions. Primed by the HTBI set, a first-round RT-PCR was run on the TCR CDR3. One entry per CDR3 protein results from TCRdb running MiXCR on the multiplex PCR reads. The table lists hundreds of thousands of distinct CDR3 sequences, roughly 46% of them singletons. The sample comprised peripheral blood or thyroid tissue (not recorded which). These receptors were taken from an adult man with Graves' disease, either hyperthyroidism or ophthalmopathy (not recorded which).

This clonotype was counted ten times or more. J is TRBJ2-7 and V is TRBV10-3, with 9 positions matching TRBD1. Looked up from germline, CDR1 is ENHRY and CDR2 is SYGVKD. This CDR3 has 14 residues. V trimming: 6 bases; J trimming: 0 bases; junction bases outside the gene matches: 3. CDR3 sequence reads: CAISGTGSSYEQYF. The CDR3 bases are TGTGCCATCAGCGGGACAGGGAGCTCCTACGAGCAGTACTTC.

Notes on this clonotype: Just one base apart from a much larger clone, this may be a read error. This rearrangement joins TRBV7-2 to TRBJ1-1, with TRBD1 identical over 9 bases. The CDR3 runs 16 residues. Germline CDR1 and CDR2: SGHTA and FQGNSA. The CDR3 is CASSSFLPGQGTEASF. Here the CDR3 DNA reads TGTGCCAGCAGCTCCTTTCTTCCCGGACAGGGGACTGAAGCTTCCTTT.

The CDR3 region is CARPGQGSYEQYF. The CDR3, as DNA: TGCGCCCGCCCGGGACAGGGATCCTACGAGCAGTACTTC. The J gene is TRBJ2-7, the V gene TRBV10-1, with 9 bases lining up with TRBD1. CDR3 length: 13 residues. Germline CDR1 reads WNHNN; CDR2 reads SYGVQD (reference sequence). V trimming: 11 bases; J trimming: 1 base; junction bases outside the gene matches: 6.

This clonotype has just a few counts. The chain joins TRBV10-3 to TRBJ1-2; D gene ambiguous. The CDR3 covers 14 residues. Trimming removed 7 bases from V and 4 bases from J, with 16 bases in between. Germline V gene data show CDR1 as ENHRY and CDR2 as SYGVKD. The CDR3 spells CAITDTLQAYGYTF. As DNA, the CDR3 is TGTGCCATCACGGATACGCTGCAGGCCTATGGCTACACCTTC.

There are a few counts of this clonotype. The chain couples TRBV9 to TRBJ2-7, with D unresolved. The V gene lost 4 bases and the J gene lost 10 bases, with 24 bases spanning the gap. The CDR3 length is 15 residues. In germline, CDR1 is SGDLS, CDR2 YYNGEE. For the CDR3, the DNA is TGTGCCAGCAGCCGCACGGAAGGAACCTCGGCGCCCCAGTACTTC. Translating it yields CASSRTEGTSAPQYF.

This clonotype was seen at least ten times. V usage is TRBV2 and J usage is TRBJ1-1, with D tentatively TRBD1 (6 bases). The CDR3 is 14 residues long. CDR1 is SNHLY and CDR2 is FYNNEI in the germline V gene. The V and J ends lost 2 bases and 5 bases respectively, with 12 bases between them. As DNA, the CDR3 is TGTGCCAGCAGTGAACAGGGTCAGGGGACTGAAGCTTTCTTT. This translates into CASSEQGQGTEAFF.

The genes are TRBV7-9 and TRBJ1-2, with a weak D call TRBD1 (5 bases). The CDR3 sequence is 16 residues long. Trimming took off 1 base at V and 7 bases at J, with 19 bases between the two ends. Germline CDR1 SEHNR, CDR2 FQNEAQ (reference sequence). This CDR3 is CASSLGPGPNLGGYTF. The DNA of the CDR3 is TGTGCCAGCAGCTTAGGGCCGGGACCCAATCTGGGTGGCTACACCTTC.

The rearrangement links TRBV20-1 to TRBJ2-3; 8 nucleotides match TRBD2. Germline trimming cut 1 base from V and 3 bases from J; bases unmatched to any gene: 3. Germline CDR1 and CDR2: DFQATT and SNEGSKA (reference sequence). The length of the CDR3 is 14 residues. This CDR3 reads CSARAAGVTDTQYF. CDR3 DNA sequence: TGCAGTGCTAGAGCAGCGGGGGTGACAGATACGCAGTATTTT.

The chain recombines TRBV24-1 with TRBJ2-7; weak D call: TRBD1 (5 bases). The germline V and J ends were trimmed by 0 bases and 1 base, with 24 bases remaining between them. The CDR3 consists of 20 residues. Germline CDR1 reads KGHDR; CDR2 reads SFDVKD. CDR3: CATSDLRGNRSSIFSYEQYF. The CDR3 bases are TGTGCCACCAGTGATTTGAGGGGTAACAGGAGCAGTATCTTTTCCTACGAGCAGTACTTC.

The rearrangement joins TRBV12-3 or TRBV12-4 to TRBJ1-4; D gene uncertain. V lost 4 bases, J lost 2 bases, and 11 bases lay in between. CDR3 length: 15 amino acids. The CDR3 spells CASSSDGRTNEKLFF. The CDR3 DNA reads TGTGCCAGCAGTTCGGACGGACGGACTAATGAAAAACTGTTTTTT.

This clonotype was seen a few times. The V gene is TRBV7-9, the J gene TRBJ2-5, with D perhaps given as TRBD1 or TRBD2 (5 bases each). Trimming stripped 1 base from V and 1 base from J, with 16 bases between. The CDR3 contains 17 residues. Germline values: CDR1 SEHNR, CDR2 FQNEAQ (reference sequence). This CDR3 is CASSLVGGGKSQETQYF. The CDR3 coding sequence is TGTGCCAGCAGCTTAGTCGGTGGGGGAAAGTCCCAAGAGACCCAGTACTTC.

The rearrangement links TRBV10-3 to TRBJ1-5; D perhaps matches TRBD1 (5 bases). The germline V gene has CDR1 ENHRY and CDR2 SYGVKD. The length of the CDR3 is 13 residues. V was shortened by 5 bases and J by 8 bases, with 13 bases between the two germline ends. The CDR3, as DNA: TGTGCCATCAGTTTGACAGCTCTTGAGCCCCAGCATTTT. Translated, it gives CAISLTALEPQHF.

This clonotype was observed at least ten times. The genes are TRBV5-1 and TRBJ1-1; D unresolved. This CDR3 has 13 residues. Germline-derived CDR1 and CDR2 are SGHRS and YFSETQ. With 3 bases removed from V and 4 bases from J, the gap between germline ends came to 10 bases. CDR3 in DNA: TGCGCCAGCAGCTCTGACACGGGCACTGAAGCTTTCTTT. Amino acids: CASSSDTGTEAFF.

This clonotype was seen only a few times. The chain has TRBV7-9 and TRBJ2-7; a possible D gene is TRBD1 (5 bases). The germline V and J ends were trimmed by 3 bases and 5 bases, with 14 bases remaining between them. The germline CDR1 and CDR2 sequences are SEHNR and FQNEAQ (reference sequence). The CDR3 runs to 14 residues. CDR3: CASSLEQAQDEQYF. The CDR3 region has the DNA TGTGCCAGCAGCTTGGAACAGGCTCAGGACGAGCAGTACTTC.

V and J are TRBV7-9 and TRBJ2-6; D gene ambiguous. This CDR3 comprises 9 residues. The V and J ends lost 5 bases and 15 bases respectively, with 5 bases between them. Germline CDR1 is SEHNR and CDR2 is FQNEAQ (reference sequence). CDR3 region: CASSLDLTF. The CDR3, as DNA: TGTGCCAGCAGCCTCGACCTGACTTTC.

On this clonotype itself: Relative to the germline gene, one junction end is altered; a read error may explain this. The genes are TRBV7-3 and TRBJ2-7, with a weak D call TRBD2 (5 bases). Germline V gene sequence: CDR1 SGHTA, CDR2 FQGTGA. CDR3 length: 16 amino acids. CDR3 region: CASSQDIAGSVYEQYF. The CDR3 DNA reads TGCGCCAGCAGCCAAGATATCGCGGGTTCCGTCTACGAGCAGTACTTC.

This clonotype has only one observation. V and J are TRBV7-6 and TRBJ2-7, with D possibly being TRBD2 (5 bases). V was shortened by 5 bases and J by 7 bases, with 15 bases between the two germline ends. CDR1 and CDR2 (germline): SGHVS, FNYEAQ. The CDR3 loop spans 13 amino acids. The CDR3 reads CASSPRGPWEQYF. CDR3 coding DNA: TGTGCCAGCAGCCCCCGGGGTCCGTGGGAGCAGTACTTC.

About this clonotype: Possible read error: a much larger clone is one base away. This likely comes from a read error, as the CDR3 has no conserved phenylalanine or tryptophan at its end. The genes are TRBV20-1 and TRBJ2-5; TRBD1 is a possible D gene (6 bases). The CDR3 has 12 residues. Germline lookup yields CDR1 DFQATT and CDR2 SNEGSKA (reference sequence). V was shortened by 6 bases and J by 5 bases, with 13 bases between the two germline ends. CDR3 DNA sequence: TGCAGTGCAACGCAGGGGCGGGAGACCCAGTACCTC. Translating it yields CSATQGRETQYL.

This clonotype was observed a few times. This rearrangement joins TRBV10-2 to TRBJ1-1; D unresolved. Per the germline V gene, CDR1 is WSHSY and CDR2 is SAAADI. V lost 6 bases and J 3 bases, leaving 14 bases between the germline ends. This CDR3 region has 14 residues. The CDR3 DNA follows: TGCGCCAGCAGCGAAGGAGTCCTAGACACTGAAGCTTTCTTT. Its protein is CASSEGVLDTEAFF.

In this sample, this clonotype turned up a few times. CDR3 residues: CASSKQIDGYTF. The DNA of the CDR3 is TGTGCCAGCAGCAAACAGATAGATGGCTACACCTTC. The chain employs TRBV7-9 and TRBJ1-2; D unresolved. V shed 5 bases and J shed 6 bases, with 10 bases lying between them. This CDR3 is 12 amino acids long. CDR1 and CDR2 (germline): SEHNR, FQNEAQ (reference sequence).